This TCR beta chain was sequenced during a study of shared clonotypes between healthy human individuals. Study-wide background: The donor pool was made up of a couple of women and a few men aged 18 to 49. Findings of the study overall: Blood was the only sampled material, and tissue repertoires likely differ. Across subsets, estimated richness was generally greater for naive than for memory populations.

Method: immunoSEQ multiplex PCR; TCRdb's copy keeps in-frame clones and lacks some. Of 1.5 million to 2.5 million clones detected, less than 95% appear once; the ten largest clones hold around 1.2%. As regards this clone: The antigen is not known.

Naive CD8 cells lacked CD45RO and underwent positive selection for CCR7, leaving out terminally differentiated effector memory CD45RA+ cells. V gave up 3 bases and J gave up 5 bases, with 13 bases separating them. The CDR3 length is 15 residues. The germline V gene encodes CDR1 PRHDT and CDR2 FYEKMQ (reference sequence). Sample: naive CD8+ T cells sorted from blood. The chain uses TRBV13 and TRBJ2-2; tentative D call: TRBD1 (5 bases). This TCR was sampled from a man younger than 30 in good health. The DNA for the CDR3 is TGTGCCAGCAGCTTCGAGCAGGGAAGGACCGGGGAGCTGTTTTTT. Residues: CASSFEQGRTGELFF.